These 16 T cell receptor beta chains came from one sample sequenced in a study of blood T cell repertoires in COVID-19 (dated by TCRdb to about 2020). Libraries came from the immunoSEQ multiplex PCR assay. Sourced from immuneACCESS, this table was stored by TCRdb with only in-frame sequences that have V and J called. A share of the clones is absent; for the studies checked, an unresolved V gene accounts for under half, and the remainder has no known explanation. Recorded for this sample are roughly 280,000 clones; about 88% of them occurred a single time. The ten top clones hold about 3% of the sample. Sequencing was done on a sample of PBMCs or T cells enriched from blood (not recorded which). These receptors all stem from a woman between 50 and 59 years old who had recovered from COVID-19.

This rearrangement joins TRBV30 to TRBJ2-2, with 11 bases identical to TRBD2. This CDR3 has 15 amino acids. With 4 bases clipped from V and 4 bases from J, the junction kept 5 bases outside the gene matches. CDR1 and CDR2 (germline): GTSNPN, SVGIG (reference sequence). This chain's CDR3 is CAWTLGLAGTGELFF. CDR3 sequence (DNA): TGTGCCTGGACCCTTGGACTAGCGGGCACCGGGGAGCTGTTTTTT.

The V gene is TRBV19, the J gene TRBJ2-1; TRBD2 agrees at 9 bases. The germline V gene encodes CDR1 LNHDA and CDR2 SQIVND (reference sequence). The J segment lost 7 bases and the V segment lost 1 base, leaving 5 bases of the junction unmatched. CDR3 length equals 15 residues. In DNA form, the CDR3 reads TGTGCCAGTAGTATAGCTAGCGGGGAAGGGAATGAGCAGTTCTTC. It yields the protein CASSIASGEGNEQFF.

This chain links TRBV7-3 with TRBJ2-7, with unresolved D. Between the trimmed V and J ends, which lost 2 bases and 1 base, there was a span of 12 bases. The CDR3 runs to 15 residues. Germline CDR1 and CDR2: SGHTA and FQGTGA. DNA for the CDR3: TGTGCCAGCAGCTTAGGGCCTTCCGCGTCCTACGAGCAGTACTTC. Its translation: CASSLGPSASYEQYF.

Here the CDR3 reads CASTPTGNEQFF. The CDR3 DNA follows: TGTGCCAGCACCCCTACCGGCAATGAGCAGTTCTTC. The V gene is TRBV7-2, the J gene TRBJ2-1; the D is unclear. Trimming shortened V by 7 bases and J by 6 bases, and 10 bases separated the two germline ends. Germline values: CDR1 SGHTA, CDR2 FQGNSA. There are 12 residues in the CDR3.

This rearrangement joins TRBV29-1 to TRBJ1-3; 11 bases align to TRBD1. CDR3 length equals 15 residues. Looked up from germline, CDR1 is SQVTM and CDR2 is ANQGSEA. J lost 4 bases, V lost 5 bases, and 7 bases had no gene match. CDR3 nucleotide sequence: TGCAGCGTTCGTGTGGGACAGGGGGACGGAAACACCATATATTTT. Protein product: CSVRVGQGDGNTIYF.

This clone turned up a few times. This sequence joins TRBV30 and TRBJ1-4; 7 bases fit TRBD1. Trimming removed 2 bases from V and 6 bases from J; junction bases left unmatched: 6. The CDR3 totals 14 residues. Per germline, CDR1 GTSNPN and CDR2 SVGIG (reference sequence). The CDR3 region is CAWSPGGTDEKLFF. In DNA form, the CDR3 reads TGTGCCTGGAGTCCGGGCGGGACAGATGAAAAACTGTTTTTT.

This rearrangement joins TRBV7-2 to TRBJ2-7; the match to TRBD2 covers 14 bases. Germline values: CDR1 SGHTA, CDR2 FQGNSA. The CDR3 contains 16 residues. V was pared by 5 bases and J by 5 bases, with 8 bases of the junction left unmatched. CDR3 sequence (DNA): TGTGCCAGCAGCCTAACGGGGACTAGCGGGAGCCACGAGCAGTACTTC. It yields the protein CASSLTGTSGSHEQYF.

The chain links TRBV2 to TRBJ2-1; weak D call: TRBD2 (5 bases). The germline V gene has CDR1 SNHLY and CDR2 FYNNEI. The CDR3 spans 15 residues. Trimming stripped 4 bases from V and 0 bases from J, with 10 bases between. In nucleotides, the CDR3 is TGTGCCAGCAGTGGGGAGCGGAGCTCCTACAATGAGCAGTTCTTC. It yields the protein CASSGERSSYNEQFF.

V and J are TRBV27 and TRBJ2-7; 12 nucleotides agree with TRBD2. The CDR3 contains 18 residues. With V trimmed by 5 bases and J by 2 bases, 13 bases remained unmatched. CDR1 and CDR2 (germline): MNHEY, SMNVEV (reference sequence). The CDR3 DNA sequence: TGTGCCAGCAGTCCATCGACTAGCGGGAGACCTGCCGCCTACGAGCAGTACTTC. It yields the protein CASSPSTSGRPAAYEQYF.

This clone came up a few times. The chain is built from TRBV11-2 and TRBJ1-3, with a tentative D call TRBD1 (6 bases). Per germline, CDR1 SGHAT and CDR2 FQNNGV. The V end lost 6 bases, the J end lost 4 bases, and 13 bases lay between the germline ends. The CDR3 consists of 14 residues. CDR3 sequence (DNA): TGTGCCAGCAGTAAACAGGGAGAGGGAAACACCATATATTTT. Translating it yields CASSKQGEGNTIYF.

The genes are TRBV18 and TRBJ2-5; 8 nucleotides match TRBD1. CDR1 is KGHSH, CDR2 LQKENI, per germline. Trimming at V came to 3 bases and at J to 1 base, leaving 4 bases not matched to a gene. The CDR3 covers 15 residues. This CDR3 reads CASSPGTGVQETQYF. Written as DNA, the CDR3 is TGTGCCAGCTCACCCGGGACAGGCGTCCAAGAGACCCAGTACTTC.

The CDR3 region is CASSLNPSRSTDTQYF. In nucleotides, the CDR3 is TGTGCCAGCAGCTTAAACCCTAGCAGAAGCACAGATACGCAGTATTTT. The gene calls are TRBV7-3 and TRBJ2-3; D perhaps matches TRBD2 (5 bases). The germline V and J ends were trimmed by 1 base and 0 bases, with 11 bases remaining between them. This CDR3 contains 16 residues. The V gene's germline CDR1 is SGHTA and CDR2 FQGTGA.

The chain links TRBV12-3 or TRBV12-4 to TRBJ2-3; 7 nucleotides align to TRBD2. This CDR3 contains 12 residues. V gave up 7 bases and J gave up 6 bases; unmatched junction bases: 4. Here the CDR3 DNA reads TGTGCCAGCATGGGGGGAGGGGATACGCAGTATTTT. Translated: CASMGGGDTQYF.

This chain links TRBV9 with TRBJ2-3; a possible D gene is TRBD2 (6 bases). This CDR3 has 17 amino acids. V lost 4 bases and J lost 0, with 18 bases in between. Germline CDR1 SGDLS, CDR2 YYNGEE. The CDR3 DNA follows: TGTGCCAGCAGCTCAACGGGGGTCAGGAGAAGCACAGATACGCAGTATTTT. Protein: CASSSTGVRRSTDTQYF.

The chain carries TRBV7-2 and TRBJ1-5; unclear D gene. The CDR3 is 15 amino acids. Looked up from germline, CDR1 is SGHTA and CDR2 is FQGNSA. Trimming pared 1 base from V and 2 bases from J, leaving 9 bases between. The DNA of the CDR3 is TGTGCCAGCAGCTTAGGGCGGGCGGGCAATCAGCCCCAGCATTTT. This encodes CASSLGRAGNQPQHF.

This clone was detected only once. The chain is built from TRBV7-8 and TRBJ2-2; 12 nucleotides agree with TRBD2. Unmatched junction bases numbered 6, after V lost 1 base and J lost 6 bases. This CDR3 has 17 residues. In germline, CDR1 is SGHVS, CDR2 FQNEAQ. The CDR3 loop reads CASSLGASGRVAGELFF. CDR3 coding DNA: TGTGCCAGCAGCTTAGGGGCTAGCGGGAGGGTCGCCGGGGAGCTGTTTTTT. Based on the CDR3 plus reference TRBV7-8 and TRBJ2-2, the full variable domain is GAGVSQSPRYKVAKRGQDVALRCDPISGHVSLFWYQQALGQGPEFLTYFQNEAQLDKSGLPSDRFFAERPEGSVSTLKIQRTQQEDSAVYLCASSLGASGRVAGELFFGEGSRLTVL.